This TCR beta chain was obtained from a study of regulatory T cells in long-lasting Graves disease. Across the whole study: Under 3 months of antithyroid drugs had been taken by newly diagnosed Graves' patients.

The study's findings and limits: The sample size was small, and this may have reduced accuracy. TCR diversity was lower in persistent Graves' patients (versus newly diagnosed ones).

Trimming removed 5 bases from V and 4 bases from J; junction bases left unmatched: 10. The CDR3 runs 17 residues. Noted time point: newly diagnosed GD, antithyroid drugs for less than 3 months. Following extraction of RNA from PBMCs, that RNA was used to make the TCR library. For TCR beta, libraries came from iRepertoire HTBI primers and Arm-PCR of CDR3 regions. TCRdb re-analysed the multiplex PCR reads in MiXCR, keeping a single row per CDR3 protein. The sample records around 250,000 distinct CDR3 sequences, 20% to 25% being singletons. As concerns this clonotype: As yet, its antigen is unknown.

This receptor was identified in a female donor with Graves disease. The chain links TRBV12-3 or TRBV12-4 to TRBJ1-5, with 11 nucleotides matching TRBD1. The input for sequencing was peripheral blood mononuclear cells (PBMCs), taken at new diagnosis, from a patient treated with antithyroid drugs. This chain's CDR3 is CASSPSGQGAGNQPQHF. DNA of the CDR3: TGTGCCAGCAGTCCAAGCGGACAGGGGGCGGGAAATCAGCCCCAGCATTTT.